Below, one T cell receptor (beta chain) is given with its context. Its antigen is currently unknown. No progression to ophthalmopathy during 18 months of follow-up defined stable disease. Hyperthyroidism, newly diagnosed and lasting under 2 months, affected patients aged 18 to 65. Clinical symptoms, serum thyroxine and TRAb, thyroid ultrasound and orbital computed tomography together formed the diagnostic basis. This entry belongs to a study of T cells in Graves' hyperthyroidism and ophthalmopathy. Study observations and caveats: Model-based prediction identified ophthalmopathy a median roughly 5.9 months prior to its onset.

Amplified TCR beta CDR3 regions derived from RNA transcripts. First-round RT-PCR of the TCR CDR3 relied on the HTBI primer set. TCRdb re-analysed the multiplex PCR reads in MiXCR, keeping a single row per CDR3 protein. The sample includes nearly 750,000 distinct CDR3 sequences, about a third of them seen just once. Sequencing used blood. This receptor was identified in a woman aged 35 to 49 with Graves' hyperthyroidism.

The CDR3 DNA follows: TGTGCCAGCAGTTTGACAGGGGATAACTACTATGGCTACACCTTC. Protein sequence: CASSLTGDNYYGYTF. J is TRBJ1-2 and V is TRBV6-6, with 8 nucleotides matching TRBD1. Germline CDR1 and CDR2: MNHNY and SVGAGI (reference sequence). The CDR3 runs 15 residues. V gave up 4 bases and J gave up 3 bases; unmatched junction bases: 7.